This T cell receptor (beta chain) was identified during a study of OX40 agonist ivuxolimab in advanced cancers. Looked up from germline, CDR1 is MNHEY and CDR2 is SMNVEV (reference sequence). This CDR3 spans 12 amino acids. V gave up 8 bases and J gave up 7 bases, with 14 bases separating them. Sequencing used immunoSEQ multiplex PCR; TCRdb keeps in-frame clones, though not all of them. Of roughly 46,000 clones listed, roughly 84% are singletons. This clone was detected only once. The sample was CD4+ or CD8+ T cells sorted from blood, taken in a trial of the OX40 agonist ivuxolimab. The receptor was derived from an adult with an advanced solid tumor such as melanoma, head and neck, liver or kidney cancer. The chain is built from TRBV27 and TRBJ1-1; perhaps TRBD1 as D (6 bases). The CDR3 region has the DNA TGTGCCAGCGCTTCCGGGACACTTGAAGCTTTCTTT. Translation gives CASASGTLEAFF.